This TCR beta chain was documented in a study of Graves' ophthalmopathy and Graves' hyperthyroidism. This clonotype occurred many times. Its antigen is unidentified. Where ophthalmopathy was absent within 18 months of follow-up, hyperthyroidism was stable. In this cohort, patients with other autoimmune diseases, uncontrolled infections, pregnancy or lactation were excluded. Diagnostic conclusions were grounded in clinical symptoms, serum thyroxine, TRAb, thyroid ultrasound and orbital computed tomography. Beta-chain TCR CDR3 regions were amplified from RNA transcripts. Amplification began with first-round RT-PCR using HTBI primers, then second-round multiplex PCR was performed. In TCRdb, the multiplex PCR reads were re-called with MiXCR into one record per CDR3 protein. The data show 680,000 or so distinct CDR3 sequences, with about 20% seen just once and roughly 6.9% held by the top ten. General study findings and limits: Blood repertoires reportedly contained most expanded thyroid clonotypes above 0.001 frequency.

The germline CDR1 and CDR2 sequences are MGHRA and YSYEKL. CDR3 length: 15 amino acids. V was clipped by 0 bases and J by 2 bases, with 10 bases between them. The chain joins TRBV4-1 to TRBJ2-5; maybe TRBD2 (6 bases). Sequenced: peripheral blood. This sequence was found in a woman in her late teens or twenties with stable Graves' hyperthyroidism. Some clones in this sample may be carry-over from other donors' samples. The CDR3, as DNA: TGCGCCAGCAGCCAAGATGGGGGGACTCAAGAGACCCAGTACTTC. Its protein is CASSQDGGTQETQYF.